A single sample gave rise to the 9 T cell receptor beta chains below, sequenced in a study of cytomegalovirus exposure and HLA in healthy donors. PCR used 60 Vbeta primers and 13 Jbeta primers. The data were produced by immunoSEQ multiplex PCR, yet TCRdb's version contains in-frame clones alone and is incomplete. The repertoire holds under 250,000 clones, with about 80% as singletons. The source material was PBMCs. Source of these receptors: a man between 18 and 35 years old in good health and CMV-seronegative.

The genes are TRBV5-6 and TRBJ2-7; TRBD2 is a possible D gene (6 bases). The CDR3 totals 15 residues. The V end lost 1 base, the J end lost 0 bases, and 11 bases lay between the germline ends. The V gene's germline CDR1 is SGHDT and CDR2 YYEEEE. DNA for the CDR3: TGTGCCAGCAGCTTGTTTGCGGGAAGCTCCTACGAGCAGTACTTC. This encodes CASSLFAGSSYEQYF.

The V call is TRBV6-1, the J call TRBJ2-7, with D possibly being TRBD1 (5 bases). This CDR3 region has 13 residues. With 5 bases removed from V and 3 bases from J, the gap between germline ends came to 11 bases. CDR1 and CDR2 from the germline V gene are MNHNS and SASEGT. The CDR3 loop is CASSKTEYYEQYF. The DNA for the CDR3 is TGTGCCAGCAGTAAGACAGAATACTACGAGCAGTACTTC.

Only a few counts were recorded for this clone. The CDR3 loop is CASSQAPTNEKLFF. The CDR3 nucleotides read TGCGCCAGCAGCCAAGCCCCGACTAATGAAAAACTGTTTTTT. The V call is TRBV4-1, the J call TRBJ1-4; D is undetermined. Germline CDR1 reads MGHRA; CDR2 reads YSYEKL. This CDR3 is built from 14 residues. V shed 1 base and J shed 2 bases, with 5 bases lying between them.

The CDR3 DNA reads TGTGCCAGCTCACAGGGGGAGGCCAAAAACATTCAGTACTTC. Its translation is CASSQGEAKNIQYF. The V gene is TRBV18, the J gene TRBJ2-4; tentatively, D is TRBD1 (6 bases). From germline, CDR1 is KGHSH and CDR2 LQKENI. The CDR3 has 14 residues. The V end lost 4 bases, the J end lost 1 base, and 8 bases lay between the germline ends.

The chain uses TRBV7-9 and TRBJ2-7; 10 bases align to TRBD1. This CDR3 is built from 15 residues. Germline trimming cut 2 bases from V and 3 bases from J; bases unmatched to any gene: 4. The V gene's germline CDR1 is SEHNR and CDR2 FQNEAQ (reference sequence). The DNA of the CDR3 is TGTGCCAGCAGCTTATCGGACAGGGGGAACTACGAGCAGTACTTC. Its translation: CASSLSDRGNYEQYF.

The V and J genes are TRBV15 and TRBJ2-7, with D possibly matching TRBD2 (5 bases). The germline gives CDR1 LNHNV, CDR2 YYDKDF (reference sequence). Trimming cost V 2 bases and J 2 bases, with 13 bases left between them. The CDR3 loop spans 15 amino acids. This chain's CDR3 is CATSRPFAGTYEQYF. The CDR3 DNA sequence: TGTGCCACCAGCAGACCCTTCGCGGGTACCTACGAGCAGTACTTC.

The chain couples TRBV6-1 to TRBJ1-2, with D tentatively TRBD1 (6 bases). Trimming shortened V by 5 bases and J by 8 bases, and 15 bases separated the two germline ends. Germline assignment: CDR1 MNHNS and CDR2 SASEGT. The CDR3 length is 13 residues. CDR3 DNA sequence: TGTGCCAGCAGTAATCACAGGGCTAGGGGCTACACCTTC. It encodes CASSNHRARGYTF.

V and J are TRBV19 and TRBJ2-3; no firm D call. The V gene's germline CDR1 is LNHDA and CDR2 SQIVND (reference sequence). This CDR3 comprises 14 residues. Between the trimmed V and J ends, which lost 5 bases and 0 bases, there was a span of 9 bases. The CDR3 protein is CASSVSISTDTQYF. CDR3 nucleotide sequence: TGTGCCAGTAGTGTTAGCATAAGCACAGATACGCAGTATTTT.

The gene calls are TRBV7-8 and TRBJ2-1; 8 bases are a match to TRBD1. Germline-derived CDR1 and CDR2 are SGHVS and FQNEAQ. The V gene end was trimmed by 5 bases and the J gene end by 0 bases; junction bases not matched to a gene: 9. The CDR3 is made up of 17 amino acids. CDR3 nucleotides: TGTGCCAGCAGCCGCAGATCACAGGGGGGCTCCTACAATGAGCAGTTCTTC. Protein product: CASSRRSQGGSYNEQFF.